The source of this T cell receptor (beta chain) is a study of control samples from healthy donors and cancer patients. CDR3 length: 14 amino acids. Germline CDR1 is MGHRA and CDR2 is YSYEKL. The V end lost 4 bases, the J end lost 5 bases, and 12 bases lay between the germline ends. Profiling relied on immunoSEQ multiplex PCR, and the TCRdb table lists in-frame clones only, not all of them. The data contain around 140,000 clones, about 90% of them seen just once; the ten biggest clones take up about 7.1%. This chain uses TRBV4-1 with TRBJ1-5, with TRBD1 as a possible D gene (6 bases). The receptor was isolated from a man aged 18 to 35 in good health. Sequences were obtained from blood. The CDR3 DNA reads as TGCGCCAGCAGCCTCTGGGACAACGATCAGCCCCAGCATTTT. Its translation: CASSLWDNDQPQHF.